The present T cell receptor beta chain was sequenced within a study of identical twins. This CDR3 spans 12 amino acids. Germline values: CDR1 LGHNA, CDR2 YSLEER. V gave up 0 bases and J gave up 12 bases, with 9 bases separating them. No donor was unhealthy or non-Caucasian. Study-level findings and limits: Memory repertoires showed no such pattern, whereas abundant cord blood beta clonotypes carried fewer insertions. The study based its conclusions on cross-sectional statistical analysis and did not follow the same donors. Low generation-probability sequences were in excess among twin-shared out-of-frame alpha sequences.

TCRdb ran MiXCR on the 5' RACE reads and lists one entry per CDR3 protein. The profile shows hundreds of thousands of distinct CDR3 sequences, around 9.6% of them singletons. This clonotype was seen repeatedly, ten times or more. Antigen: not known. The specimen was memory (CD45RO+) T cells sorted from blood. The origin of this receptor is a woman between 18 and 29 years old in good health. The chain joins TRBV4-3 to TRBJ2-1; D remains ambiguous. The CDR3 DNA sequence: TGCGCCAGCAGCCAAGAGTCCGGAGTGCAGTTCTTC. Translated, it gives CASSQESGVQFF.